One sample yielded the 31 T cell receptor beta chains listed below, sequenced in a study of T cell clones after liver transplantation (dated by TCRdb to the late 2010s). The library was generated by the immunoSEQ multiplex PCR assay. Entries here come from immuneACCESS through TCRdb and include only in-frame sequences with V and J called. Some clones fail to appear in such tables; in the studies checked, an unresolved V gene covers under half of the shortfall, and the cause of the remainder is unknown. The sample table records tens of thousands of clones; roughly four fifths of these occur just once. The ten largest clones take up around 0.5% of the sample. The source material was CD4+ T cells from blood, sampled approximately 45 months after liver transplant. These receptors all come from a human patient who received a liver transplant. After a transplant, certain T cells may trace back to the graft donor.

V gene TRBV7-2 combines with J gene TRBJ1-1; D perhaps matches TRBD1 (6 bases). Germline CDR1 SGHTA, CDR2 FQGNSA. V was clipped by 3 bases and J by 4 bases, with 15 bases between them. The CDR3 is 15 amino acids. CDR3 loop: CASSFLGAGSTEAFF. The CDR3 DNA reads TGTGCCAGCAGCTTTCTGGGGGCTGGGAGCACTGAAGCTTTCTTT.

J is TRBJ2-7 and V is TRBV7-9, with D uncertain. V was pared by 1 base and J by 2 bases, with 6 bases between. Germline V CDR1 and CDR2: SEHNR, FQNEAQ (reference sequence). CDR3 length equals 13 residues. CDR3 amino acids: CASSLDPAYEQYF. The CDR3 nucleotides are TGTGCCAGCAGCTTAGATCCGGCCTACGAGCAGTACTTC.

The V call is TRBV15, the J call TRBJ2-2, with TRBD2 identical over 9 bases. From germline, CDR1 is LNHNV and CDR2 YYDKDF (reference sequence). CDR3 length: 14 residues. V gave up 9 bases and J gave up 8 bases; unmatched junction bases: 10. The CDR3 loop reads CATRTSDYTGELFF. CDR3 nucleotide sequence: TGTGCCACACGGACTAGCGACTATACGGGGGAGCTGTTTTTT.

The DNA for the CDR3 is TGTGCCAGCAGCCAAAACTTACTAGGGCGGCTTGATACGCAGTATTTT. Translated, it gives CASSQNLLGRLDTQYF. J is TRBJ2-3 and V is TRBV4-2; tentatively, D is TRBD2 (5 bases). This CDR3 spans 16 amino acids. V gave up 2 bases and J gave up 6 bases, with 18 bases separating them. From germline, CDR1 is LGHNA and CDR2 YNFKEQ.

The rearrangement uses TRBV28 and TRBJ2-7; D possibly corresponds to TRBD1 (6 bases). CDR1 and CDR2 from the germline V gene are MDHEN and SYDVKM. The CDR3 extends over 12 amino acids. V lost 6 bases and J lost 3, with 9 bases in between. The CDR3 nucleotides are TGTGCCAGCAGCACAGGGAGCTACGAGCAGTACTTC. Its protein product is CASSTGSYEQYF.

Here the CDR3 DNA reads TGCGCCAGCAGCTCCGACCGCAATCAGCCCCAGCATTTT. Its translation: CASSSDRNQPQHF. The J gene is TRBJ1-5, the V gene TRBV10-1; D ambiguous. The CDR3 length is 13 residues. The V end was cut by 6 bases, the J end by 2 bases, with 8 bases between. The germline V gene has CDR1 WNHNN and CDR2 SYGVQD (reference sequence).

The chain is built from TRBV11-2 and TRBJ2-1, with D perhaps matching TRBD2 (7 bases). Trimming stripped 3 bases from V and 9 bases from J, with 24 bases between. Germline lookup yields CDR1 SGHAT and CDR2 FQNNGV. The CDR3 has 17 residues. DNA of the CDR3: TGTGCCAGCAGCTTGGTCGTTGAGTGGGAGGGGGATCCTGAGCAGTTCTTC. The encoded protein is CASSLVVEWEGDPEQFF.

The chain recombines TRBV7-9 with TRBJ2-7; TRBD1 matches 10 bases. This CDR3 spans 15 amino acids. Trimming cost V 3 bases and J 4 bases; bases outside gene matches: 6. The germline V gene encodes CDR1 SEHNR and CDR2 FQNEAQ (reference sequence). The DNA for the CDR3 is TGTGCCAGCAGCTTCCGGGACAGGGGTTCGTACGAGCAGTACTTC. Protein: CASSFRDRGSYEQYF. Using reference TRBV7-9 and TRBJ2-7 for the parts outside the CDR3, the full variable domain is DTGVSQNPRHKITKRGQNVTFRCDPISEHNRLYWYRQTLGQGPEFLTYFQNEAQLEKSRLLSDRFSAERPKGSFSTLEIQRTEQGDSAMYLCASSFRDRGSYEQYFGPGTRLTVT.

The chain uses TRBV9 and TRBJ2-7; 10 bases are shared with TRBD2. CDR1 and CDR2 (germline): SGDLS, YYNGEE. The CDR3 runs to 13 residues. V lost 0 bases to trimming and J lost 6 bases; unmatched junction nucleotides: 0. Here the CDR3 reads CASSVGTSGEQYF. CDR3 in DNA: TGTGCCAGCAGCGTAGGGACTAGCGGCGAGCAGTACTTC. Full variable domain (remainder filled in from reference TRBV9 and TRBJ2-7): DSGVTQTPKHLITATGQRVTLRCSPRSGDLSVYWYQQSLDQGLQFLIQYYNGEERAKGNILERFSAQQFPDLHSELNLSSLELGDSALYFCASSVGTSGEQYFGPGTRLTVT.

This clone was observed a handful of times. The chain recombines TRBV6-5 with TRBJ2-5, with unresolved D. The CDR3 totals 15 residues. Trimming removed 0 bases at V and 5 bases at J, with 13 bases between. The germline gives CDR1 MNHEY, CDR2 SVGAGI. The CDR3 reads CASSYSDSRRETQYF. The CDR3 DNA is TGTGCCAGCAGTTACTCCGACTCACGGCGGGAGACCCAGTACTTC.

The chain has TRBV4-2 and TRBJ2-3, with D hard to call. This CDR3 region has 15 residues. Germline assignment: CDR1 LGHNA and CDR2 YNFKEQ. V lost 1 base and J lost 3, with 11 bases in between. The CDR3 here is CASSQVWGGTDTQYF. DNA for the CDR3: TGTGCCAGCAGCCAAGTTTGGGGTGGGACAGATACGCAGTATTTT.

The chain employs TRBV5-8 and TRBJ1-1; D gene unclear. The CDR3 is made up of 14 amino acids. Germline V gene lookup returns CDR1 SGHTS and CDR2 YDEGEE. V was trimmed by 2 bases and J by 4 bases, leaving 12 bases between them. The CDR3 nucleotides are TGTGCCAGCAGCTTACACGCCTACGGCACTGAAGCTTTCTTT. It specifies CASSLHAYGTEAFF. The entire variable domain, with the rest obtained from reference TRBV5-8 and TRBJ1-1, is as follows: EAGVTQSPTHLIKTRGQQATLRCSPISGHTSVYWYQQALGLGLQFLLWYDEGEERNRGNFPPRFSGRQFPNYSSELNVNALELEDSALYLCASSLHAYGTEAFFGQGTRLTVV.

The rearrangement joins TRBV19 to TRBJ2-1; TRBD2 matches 9 bases. V was clipped by 5 bases and J by 7 bases; unmatched bases: 9. The germline V gene has CDR1 LNHDA and CDR2 SQIVND (reference sequence). The CDR3 covers 15 residues. The CDR3 DNA follows: TGTGCCAGTAGTTCGCGGCGGGAGGGCCAGAATGAGCAGTTCTTC. The encoded protein is CASSSRREGQNEQFF.

The chain has TRBV6-1 and TRBJ1-2; 7 bases line up with TRBD1. The germline V gene has CDR1 MNHNS and CDR2 SASEGT. The CDR3 is 14 residues long. After removal of 8 bases from V and 4 bases from J, the junction contained 10 bases not matched to a gene. The CDR3 reads CASDRGTASYGYTF. For the CDR3, the DNA is TGTGCCAGCGACCGGGGGACAGCCAGCTATGGCTACACCTTC.

The sample holds one count of this clone. This chain connects TRBV9 to TRBJ1-3; D remains unclear. This CDR3 is 14 amino acids long. The V end was cut by 5 bases, the J end by 2 bases, with 11 bases between. Germline V gene data show CDR1 as SGDLS and CDR2 as YYNGEE. The CDR3: CASSSPGTGNTIYF. The DNA for the CDR3 is TGTGCCAGCAGTTCTCCGGGGACTGGAAACACCATATATTTT. The complete variable domain, with remaining parts taken from reference TRBV9 and TRBJ1-3, reads DSGVTQTPKHLITATGQRVTLRCSPRSGDLSVYWYQQSLDQGLQFLIQYYNGEERAKGNILERFSAQQFPDLHSELNLSSLELGDSALYFCASSSPGTGNTIYFGEGSWLTVV.

J is TRBJ2-1 and V is TRBV5-8, with 13 bases lining up with TRBD2. V lost 4 bases and J lost 6; bases outside the gene matches: 7. The germline V gene encodes CDR1 SGHTS and CDR2 YDEGEE. This CDR3 is built from 16 residues. CDR3: CASSTGLAGDANEQFF. In DNA, the CDR3 is TGTGCCAGCAGCACTGGACTAGCGGGAGACGCCAATGAGCAGTTCTTC.

The chain has TRBV12-5 and TRBJ2-3; 7 nucleotides agree with TRBD1. V shed 0 bases and J 4 bases; nucleotides not matched to a gene: 13. Germline loops: CDR1 LGHNT, CDR2 FRNRAP. There are 18 residues in the CDR3. In nucleotides, the CDR3 is TGTGCTAGTGGTTTGGTAGAGGAAAGGGGGCAGAGGCCAGATACGCAGTATTTT. As protein: CASGLVEERGQRPDTQYF.

The rearrangement links TRBV25-1 to TRBJ1-1, with D uncertain. CDR3 length: 13 residues. V gave up 6 bases and J gave up 6 bases, with 14 bases separating them. Germline CDR1 MGHDK, CDR2 SYGVNS. In nucleotides, the CDR3 is TGTGCCAGCAGGGACGGGGTGGTCCCTGAAGCTTTCTTT. Protein product: CASRDGVVPEAFF.

The chain uses TRBV5-1 and TRBJ2-3; TRBD2 matches at 11 bases. The CDR3 covers 17 residues. Trimming took 4 bases from V and 2 from J; bases not matched to a gene: 9. The germline V gene encodes CDR1 SGHRS and CDR2 YFSETQ. DNA of the CDR3: TGCGCCAGCAGCCCTGGGACTAGCGGAACCCTCACAGATACGCAGTATTTT. This codes for CASSPGTSGTLTDTQYF.

V and J are TRBV5-1 and TRBJ2-7, with D tentatively TRBD1 (7 bases). Germline CDR1 is SGHRS and CDR2 is YFSETQ. There are 14 residues in the CDR3. Trimming cost V 7 bases and J 2 bases, with 16 bases left between them. The CDR3 spells CASRTTGQTYEQYF. The CDR3 DNA is TGCGCCAGCCGGACTACGGGACAGACCTACGAGCAGTACTTC.

The gene calls are TRBV18 and TRBJ2-3; D remains unclear. CDR3 length equals 17 residues. Germline V gene lookup returns CDR1 KGHSH and CDR2 LQKENI. V gave up 2 bases and J gave up 3 bases, with 18 bases separating them. CDR3 DNA sequence: TGTGCCAGCTCACCAAATACGGCGCAGGTAGGAACAGATACGCAGTATTTT. This codes for CASSPNTAQVGTDTQYF.

This chain joins TRBV11-2 and TRBJ1-2, with D unclear. Deletions cut 5 bases from V and 9 bases from J, with 13 bases between. Germline lookup yields CDR1 SGHAT and CDR2 FQNNGV. This CDR3 contains 12 residues. Here the CDR3 DNA reads TGTGCCAGCAGCGTCCGGGTCGGGAGCTACACCTTC. Its protein product is CASSVRVGSYTF.

The gene calls are TRBV7-8 and TRBJ2-7; D gene uncertain. Germline CDR1 reads SGHVS; CDR2 reads FQNEAQ. The CDR3 covers 15 residues. V lost 4 bases, J lost 0 bases, and 13 bases lay in between. Here the CDR3 reads CASSSQVGPSYEQYF. The CDR3 DNA reads as TGTGCCAGCAGCTCCCAGGTGGGCCCCTCCTACGAGCAGTACTTC. The full variable domain, its missing parts supplied by reference TRBV7-8 and TRBJ2-7, is GAGVSQSPRYKVAKRGQDVALRCDPISGHVSLFWYQQALGQGPEFLTYFQNEAQLDKSGLPSDRFFAERPEGSVSTLKIQRTQQEDSAVYLCASSSQVGPSYEQYFGPGTRLTVT.

The chain uses TRBV7-9 and TRBJ2-3, with 7 bases lining up with TRBD2. This CDR3 has 16 amino acids. CDR1 and CDR2 (germline): SEHNR, FQNEAQ (reference sequence). Trimming cost V 2 bases and J 0 bases; bases outside gene matches: 5. CDR3 DNA: TGTGCCAGCAGCTTAACTGGCGGGAGAAGCACAGATACGCAGTATTTT. Translation: CASSLTGGRSTDTQYF.

The V and J genes are TRBV7-2 and TRBJ1-1; D not resolved. There are 13 residues in the CDR3. V lost 2 bases to trimming and J lost 2 bases, with 6 bases between them. Germline V CDR1 and CDR2: SGHTA, FQGNSA. The CDR3 DNA sequence: TGTGCCAGCAGCTTATGGGGAAACACTGAAGCTTTCTTT. Residues: CASSLWGNTEAFF.

V gene TRBV10-3 combines with J gene TRBJ1-5; D is perhaps TRBD1 (5 bases). This CDR3 is built from 14 residues. V dropped 1 base and J dropped 6 bases, with 10 bases sitting between them. The germline V gene encodes CDR1 ENHRY and CDR2 SYGVKD. CDR3 coding DNA: TGTGCCATCAGTGAGTTAGGGGATTCTCAGCCCCAGCATTTT. Translating gives CAISELGDSQPQHF.

The chain is built from TRBV5-6 and TRBJ1-2; 10 nucleotides agree with TRBD1. The CDR3 is made up of 15 amino acids. CDR1 and CDR2 from the germline V gene are SGHDT and YYEEEE. The V and J ends lost 4 bases and 8 bases, in that order; junction bases with no gene match: 11. The CDR3 sequence is CASSVSGTGVKGYTF. DNA of the CDR3: TGTGCCAGCAGCGTTTCCGGGACAGGGGTGAAGGGCTACACCTTC.

The chain uses TRBV5-8 and TRBJ2-3; 10 positions agree with TRBD1. From germline, CDR1 is SGHTS and CDR2 YDEGEE. The CDR3 has 16 residues. The junction had 6 bases not matched to a gene; V was cut back by 2 bases and J by 3 bases. In DNA form, the CDR3 reads TGTGCCAGCAGCTTTGGGACAGGGGCTCGGACAGATACGCAGTATTTT. Translation: CASSFGTGARTDTQYF.

V and J are TRBV27 and TRBJ1-5; D unclear. V dropped 2 bases and J dropped 5 bases, with 10 bases sitting between them. There are 14 residues in the CDR3. The germline V gene encodes CDR1 MNHEY and CDR2 SMNVEV (reference sequence). As DNA, the CDR3 is TGTGCCAGCAGTTTAGATGGGCGAGATCAGCCCCAGCATTTT. It yields the protein CASSLDGRDQPQHF.

The chain has TRBV29-1 and TRBJ1-1; D is uncertain. The CDR3 has 10 amino acids. V lost 3 bases and J 9 bases, leaving 8 bases between the germline ends. Per germline, CDR1 SQVTM and CDR2 ANQGSEA. DNA for the CDR3: TGCAGCGTTGATGTGGGTAAAGCTTTCTTT. It yields the protein CSVDVGKAFF. The variable domain in full, with the rest retrieved from reference TRBV29-1 and TRBJ1-1, is SAVISQKPSRDICQRGTSLTIQCQVDSQVTMMFWYRQQPGQSLTLIATANQGSEATYESGFVIDKFPISRPNLTFSTLTVSNMSPEDSSIYLCSVDVGKAFFGQGTRLTVV.

The chain's CDR3 is CASSVTLGQVGLGEQFF. The CDR3 nucleotides read TGTGCCAGCAGTGTCACCTTAGGACAGGTGGGCCTGGGTGAGCAGTTCTTC. The chain combines TRBV6-1 with TRBJ2-1; 7 bases match TRBD1. V lost 4 bases to trimming and J lost 9 bases; unmatched junction nucleotides: 18. This CDR3 comprises 17 residues. Germline V gene sequence: CDR1 MNHNS, CDR2 SASEGT.